The next 18 T cell receptor beta chains were all read from a single sample in a study of shared clonotypes between healthy human individuals. Profiled with immunoSEQ multiplex PCR; TCRdb holds only in-frame clones, not every one. The profile shows about 590,000 clones, just under 97% of them singletons. Positive CCR7 selection of CD45RO-negative cells yielded the naive CD8 cells, and terminally differentiated effector memory CD45RA+ cells were excluded. Material for sequencing was naive CD8+ T cells sorted from blood. The receptors stem from a woman younger than 45 in good health.

This clone appeared a single time. The chain couples TRBV7-8 to TRBJ2-1, with D hard to call. The CDR3 covers 12 residues. The germline CDR1 and CDR2 sequences are SGHVS and FQNEAQ. Trimming cost V 5 bases and J 10 bases, with 12 bases left between them. The CDR3 reads CASSLGGWEQFF. CDR3 DNA: TGTGCCAGCAGCCTAGGTGGGTGGGAGCAGTTCTTC. The whole variable domain, remainder taken from reference TRBV7-8 and TRBJ2-1, is GAGVSQSPRYKVAKRGQDVALRCDPISGHVSLFWYQQALGQGPEFLTYFQNEAQLDKSGLPSDRFFAERPEGSVSTLKIQRTQQEDSAVYLCASSLGGWEQFFGPGTRLTVL.

The chain carries TRBV5-4 and TRBJ2-7; D remains unclear. Germline CDR1 SGHNT, CDR2 YYREEE (reference sequence). V lost 1 base, J lost 2 bases, and 10 bases lay in between. This CDR3 has 14 amino acids. The CDR3 DNA is TGTGCCAGCAGCTTGCGCGGACGCACCTACGAGCAGTACTTC. It is translated as CASSLRGRTYEQYF. The full variable domain, rest sourced from reference TRBV5-4 and TRBJ2-7, is ETGVTQSPTHLIKTRGQQVTLRCSSQSGHNTVSWYQQALGQGPQFIFQYYREEENGRGNFPPRFSGLQFPNYSSELNVNALELDDSALYLCASSLRGRTYEQYFGPGTRLTVT.

This rearrangement joins TRBV2 to TRBJ2-5, with TRBD2 identical over 7 bases. With the DNA end fitting TRBJ2-7 better, the J assignment may be wrong. The CDR3 consists of 15 residues. In germline, CDR1 is SNHLY, CDR2 FYNNEI. DNA for the CDR3: TGTGCCAGCAAAACCGAGGTGGGGGGGTTGTACGAGCAGTACTTC. It is translated as CASKTEVGGLYEQYF.

This chain joins TRBV11-2 and TRBJ2-6; TRBD1 might be the D (6 bases). This CDR3 is built from 18 residues. Trimming cost V 3 bases and J 5 bases, with 20 bases left between them. Germline loops: CDR1 SGHAT, CDR2 FQNNGV. This CDR3 reads CASSFELDRLGWANVLTF. The CDR3 nucleotides read TGTGCCAGCAGCTTCGAGCTGGACAGACTTGGGTGGGCCAACGTCCTGACTTTC.

The J gene is TRBJ2-7, the V gene TRBV29-1, with D possibly being TRBD2 (5 bases). This CDR3 is built from 10 residues. Germline V lookup: CDR1 SQVTM, CDR2 ANQGSEA. Deletions cut 4 bases from V and 4 bases from J, with 5 bases between. In DNA, the CDR3 is TGCAGCGTTGGGGAGTACGAGCAGTACTTC. It translates to CSVGEYEQYF.

The chain has TRBV6-1 and TRBJ2-7; D uncertain. The germline gives CDR1 MNHNS, CDR2 SASEGT. The CDR3 spans 15 residues. Trimming shortened V by 5 bases and J by 2 bases, and 16 bases separated the two germline ends. CDR3 in amino acids: CASSPGQFPTYEQYF. CDR3 nucleotides: TGTGCCAGCAGTCCCGGGCAATTCCCCACCTACGAGCAGTACTTC.

The chain joins TRBV28 to TRBJ2-7; no firm D call. Germline V lookup: CDR1 MDHEN, CDR2 SYDVKM. This CDR3 region has 10 residues. Trimming took 2 bases from V and 8 from J, leaving 4 bases between them. The CDR3 region has the DNA TGTGCCAGCAGTTTAGGGCAGCAGTACTTC. Translated, it gives CASSLGQQYF.

The gene calls are TRBV27 and TRBJ1-5; D gene unclear. The CDR3 loop spans 16 amino acids. The germline V and J ends were trimmed by 2 bases and 4 bases, with 15 bases remaining between them. Germline CDR1 is MNHEY and CDR2 is SMNVEV (reference sequence). In DNA form, the CDR3 reads TGTGCCAGCAGTTTAGGGAGGAGGGTGTGGAATCAGCCCCAGCATTTT. Translated, it gives CASSLGRRVWNQPQHF.

The chain links TRBV10-3 to TRBJ1-1; D may be TRBD1 (6 bases). Germline CDR1 is ENHRY and CDR2 is SYGVKD. V was pared by 9 bases and J by 2 bases, with 16 bases between. The CDR3 runs to 14 residues. The CDR3: CAMRGGQDNTEAFF. DNA for the CDR3: TGTGCCATGAGGGGGGGTCAGGATAACACTGAAGCTTTCTTT.

This clone was recorded only once. The sample carries other DNA sequences with the same CDR3. The chain employs TRBV9 and TRBJ2-2; D is uncertain. V was shortened by 4 bases and J by 2 bases, with 3 bases between the two germline ends. CDR1 is SGDLS and CDR2 is YYNGEE in the germline V gene. This CDR3 is 12 amino acids long. In nucleotides, the CDR3 is TGTGCCAGCAGCCTCAACACCGGGGAGCTGTTTTTT. Translation: CASSLNTGELFF.

The rearrangement joins TRBV2 to TRBJ1-1; D not certain. Per the germline V gene, CDR1 is SNHLY and CDR2 is FYNNEI. V was cut by 7 bases and J by 1 base, with 10 bases left in between. CDR3 size: 13 residues. The CDR3 sequence is CASMAVTNTEAFF. CDR3 nucleotides: TGTGCCAGCATGGCGGTCACGAACACTGAAGCTTTCTTT. Drawing the rest from reference TRBV2 and TRBJ1-1, the complete variable domain is EPEVTQTPSHQVTQMGQEVILRCVPISNHLYFYWYRQILGQKVEFLVSFYNNEISEKSEIFDDQFSVERPDGSNFTLKIRSTKLEDSAMYFCASMAVTNTEAFFGQGTRLTVV.

The CDR3 DNA reads TGTGCCAGCAGTTTAACACAGGGCCTCGGGGAAAAACTGTTTTTT. It codes for CASSLTQGLGEKLFF. This chain uses TRBV27 with TRBJ1-4; D possibly corresponds to TRBD1 (6 bases). Germline V gene lookup returns CDR1 MNHEY and CDR2 SMNVEV (reference sequence). The CDR3 is 15 amino acids. With 2 bases removed from V and 8 bases from J, the gap between germline ends came to 15 bases.

The chain joins TRBV11-1 to TRBJ2-6, with no clear D. There are 15 residues in the CDR3. Trimming stripped 5 bases from V and 1 base from J, with 9 bases between. CDR1 SGHAT and CDR2 FQDESV come from the germline V gene (reference sequence). The CDR3 loop reads CASSPPQSGANVLTF. The CDR3 DNA sequence: TGTGCCAGCAGCCCCCCGCAATCTGGGGCCAACGTCCTGACTTTC. Full variable domain (remainder filled in from reference TRBV11-1 and TRBJ2-6): EAEVAQSPRYKITEKSQAVAFWCDPISGHATLYWYRQILGQGPELLVQFQDESVVDDSQLPKDRFSAERLKGVDSTLKIQPAELGDSAMYLCASSPPQSGANVLTFGAGSRLTVL.

The J gene is TRBJ2-7, the V gene TRBV19; 9 bases fit TRBD1. Germline values: CDR1 LNHDA, CDR2 SQIVND (reference sequence). The CDR3 covers 14 residues. Losses at the gene ends were 5 bases for V and 5 bases for J; bases not matched to a gene: 7. The CDR3 spells CASSGWTGVDEQYF. CDR3 nucleotides: TGTGCCAGTAGTGGTTGGACAGGGGTCGACGAGCAGTACTTC. Combining the CDR3 with reference TRBV19 and TRBJ2-7 gives the whole variable domain DGGITQSPKYLFRKEGQNVTLSCEQNLNHDAMYWYRQDPGQGLRLIYYSQIVNDFQKGDIAEGYSVSREKKESFPLTVTSAQKNPTAFYLCASSGWTGVDEQYFGPGTRLTVT.

The chain couples TRBV28 to TRBJ2-3; D unresolved. CDR1 and CDR2 from the germline V gene are MDHEN and SYDVKM. There are 13 residues in the CDR3. V shed 6 bases and J shed 5 bases, with 12 bases lying between them. The CDR3 DNA sequence: TGTGCCAGCAGCCTCCTTGAGCTAGATACGCAGTATTTT. It specifies CASSLLELDTQYF.

The chain links TRBV7-7 to TRBJ1-2; 8 bases agree with TRBD1. CDR1 is SSHAT and CDR2 is FNYEAQ in the germline V gene (reference sequence). V gave up 5 bases and J gave up 3 bases; unmatched junction bases: 5. CDR3 length equals 14 residues. The CDR3 sequence is CASSPKTGDYGYTF. The CDR3, as DNA: TGTGCCAGCAGCCCAAAGACAGGGGACTATGGCTACACCTTC.

The CDR3 protein is CASRMDTQYF. CDR3 bases: TGTGCCAGCCGGATGGATACGCAGTATTTT. V usage is TRBV9 and J usage is TRBJ2-3; D is unresolved. The CDR3 is made up of 10 amino acids. V was shortened by 7 bases and J by 6 bases, with 6 bases between the two germline ends. Germline assignment: CDR1 SGDLS and CDR2 YYNGEE.

V usage is TRBV4-1 and J usage is TRBJ2-5; D is perhaps TRBD2 (5 bases). Trimming removed 0 bases at V and 4 bases at J, with 15 bases between. The CDR3 is 16 amino acids. Germline-derived CDR1 and CDR2 are MGHRA and YSYEKL. The CDR3 nucleotides are TGCGCCAGCAGCCAAGAACCACTCCGGGGAACAGAGACCCAGTACTTC. This sequence encodes CASSQEPLRGTETQYF.